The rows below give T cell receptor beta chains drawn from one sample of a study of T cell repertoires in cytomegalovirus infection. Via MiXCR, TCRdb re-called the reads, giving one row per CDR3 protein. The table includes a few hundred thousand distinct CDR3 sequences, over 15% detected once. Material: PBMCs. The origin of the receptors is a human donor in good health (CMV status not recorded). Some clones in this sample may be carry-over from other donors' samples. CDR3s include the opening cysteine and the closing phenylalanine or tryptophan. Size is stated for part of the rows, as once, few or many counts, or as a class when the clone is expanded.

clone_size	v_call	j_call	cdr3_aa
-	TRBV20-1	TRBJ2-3	CSARTLLTGVNLADTQYF
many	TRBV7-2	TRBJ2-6	CASSFARGSGANVLTF
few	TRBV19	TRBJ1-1	CASTFGLGYTEAFF
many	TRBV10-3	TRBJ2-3	CAINPRADDTQYF
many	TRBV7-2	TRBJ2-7	CASSLRREGYEQYF
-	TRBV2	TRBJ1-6	CASRDPIRAPNSPLHF
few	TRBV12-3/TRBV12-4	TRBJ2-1	CASPGSLAGDWEQFF
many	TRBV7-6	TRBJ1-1	CASSLDGVWNTEAFF
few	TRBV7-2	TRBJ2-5	CASSPQPETQYF
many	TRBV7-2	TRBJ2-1	CASSLMSGADEQFF
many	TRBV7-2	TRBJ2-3	CASSRGGSADTQYF
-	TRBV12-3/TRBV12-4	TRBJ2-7	CARTTGHTSAYEQYF
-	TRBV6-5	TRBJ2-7	CASRTPGTGSYEQHF
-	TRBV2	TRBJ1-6	CASSDQGAFVSPLHF
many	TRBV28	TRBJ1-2	CASSLGYRANYGYTF
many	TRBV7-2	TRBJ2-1	CASSVLANEQFF
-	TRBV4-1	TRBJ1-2	CASSQGGDPGGYGYTF
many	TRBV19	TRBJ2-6	CASSIETASVSGANVLTF
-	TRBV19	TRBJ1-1	CASSIGSRNTEAFF
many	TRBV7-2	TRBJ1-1	CASSLGGQGASGTEAFF
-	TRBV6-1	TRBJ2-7	CASSSGTSSREQYF
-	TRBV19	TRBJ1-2	CASSTGTNILFYTF
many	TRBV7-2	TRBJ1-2	CASSSGQGGGYTF
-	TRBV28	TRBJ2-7	CASSLDRVGRTYEQYF
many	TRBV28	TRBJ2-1	CASSSTGASEFF
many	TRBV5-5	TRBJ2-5	CASSHDRGHETQYF
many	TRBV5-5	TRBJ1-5	CASSLFYSDIQPQHF
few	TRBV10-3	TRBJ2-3	CAISPTSRTDTQYF
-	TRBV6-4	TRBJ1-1	CASRSRDTSEAFF
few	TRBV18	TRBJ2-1	CASSPISDEQFF
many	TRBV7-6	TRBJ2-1	CASSLAFEAGQFF
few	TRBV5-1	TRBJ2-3	CASSGPGGTDTQYF
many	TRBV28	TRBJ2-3	CASSLSGTSPDTQYF
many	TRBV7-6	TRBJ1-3	CASSARTSAVGNTIYF
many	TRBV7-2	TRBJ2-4	CASSSDRVNIQYF
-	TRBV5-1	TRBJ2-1	CASSSGQGSWDEQFF
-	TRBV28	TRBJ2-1	CASSYSGGPGYNEQFF
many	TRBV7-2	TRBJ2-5	CASSSGDLGLARAQYF